Listed below are T cell receptor beta chains from one sample, sequenced in a study of shared clonotypes between healthy human individuals. Profiling relied on immunoSEQ multiplex PCR, and the TCRdb table lists in-frame clones only, not all of them. The sample shows 1.4 million to 1.5 million clones, around 97% of them seen only once. Sequencing was done on a sample of naive CD4+ T cells sorted from blood. The source of these receptors is a man aged 25 to 40 in good health. The CDR3 runs from the conserved cysteine through the conserved F or W. A D gene is named only where the DNA matches it firmly. Size tells how often a clone was seen (once, few, many) or the class of an expanded clone, and some rows leave it out.

d_call: .; clone_size: .; v_call: TRBV6-5; j_call: TRBJ2-3; cdr3_aa: CASSYRKANTDTQYF; cdr3_nt: TGTGCCAGCAGTTACCGGAAAGCCAACACAGATACGCAGTATTTT
d_call: TRBD1; clone_size: .; v_call: TRBV6-5; j_call: TRBJ2-3; cdr3_aa: CASRKFRGLWDTQYF; cdr3_nt: TGTGCCAGCAGAAAGTTCAGGGGGCTGTGGGATACGCAGTATTTT
d_call: .; clone_size: once; v_call: TRBV10-2; j_call: TRBJ2-1; cdr3_aa: CASSVQGAPHNEQFF; cdr3_nt: TGCGCCAGCAGTGTGCAGGGAGCCCCCCACAATGAGCAGTTCTTC
d_call: TRBD1; clone_size: .; v_call: TRBV11-2; j_call: TRBJ1-1; cdr3_aa: CASSRRPGGTEAFF; cdr3_nt: TGTGCCAGCAGCCGGAGGCCAGGGGGGACTGAAGCTTTCTTT
d_call: TRBD1; clone_size: .; v_call: TRBV18; j_call: TRBJ1-5; cdr3_aa: CASSLIQTGANQPQHF; cdr3_nt: TGTGCCAGCTCACTAATTCAGACAGGGGCGAATCAGCCCCAGCATTTT
d_call: .; clone_size: .; v_call: TRBV5-1; j_call: TRBJ2-5; cdr3_aa: CASSRTGTPQETQYF; cdr3_nt: TGCGCCAGCAGCCGAACGGGAACCCCACAAGAGACCCAGTACTTC
d_call: .; clone_size: .; v_call: TRBV2; j_call: TRBJ2-2; cdr3_aa: CASRWSGELFF; cdr3_nt: TGTGCCAGCAGGTGGTCCGGGGAGCTGTTTTTT
d_call: .; clone_size: .; v_call: TRBV6-5; j_call: TRBJ2-7; cdr3_aa: CASSSGPYYEQYF; cdr3_nt: TGTGCCAGCAGTTCCGGGCCGTACTACGAGCAGTACTTC
d_call: .; clone_size: .; v_call: TRBV10-2; j_call: TRBJ2-5; cdr3_aa: CASSESRLRGETQYF; cdr3_nt: TGCGCCAGCAGTGAGAGCCGCCTCCGGGGAGAGACCCAGTACTTC
d_call: TRBD2; clone_size: .; v_call: TRBV2; j_call: TRBJ2-1; cdr3_aa: CASSEALALDEQFF; cdr3_nt: TGTGCCAGCAGTGAAGCACTAGCGTTGGATGAGCAGTTCTTC
d_call: .; clone_size: .; v_call: TRBV7-9; j_call: TRBJ1-1; cdr3_aa: CASSFRGRGTEAFF; cdr3_nt: TGTGCCAGCAGCTTCCGGGGAAGGGGCACTGAAGCTTTCTTT
d_call: TRBD1; clone_size: .; v_call: TRBV6-1; j_call: TRBJ2-7; cdr3_aa: CASRDWTGVGYEQYF; cdr3_nt: TGTGCCAGCAGAGATTGGACAGGGGTCGGCTACGAGCAGTACTTC
d_call: .; clone_size: .; v_call: TRBV6-5; j_call: TRBJ2-7; cdr3_aa: CASSYSNGYPTEQYF; cdr3_nt: TGTGCCAGCAGTTACTCGAATGGCTACCCTACGGAGCAGTACTTC
d_call: .; clone_size: .; v_call: TRBV30; j_call: TRBJ1-4; cdr3_aa: CAWQTWTPASEKLFF; cdr3_nt: TGTGCCTGGCAGACCTGGACCCCCGCTAGTGAAAAACTGTTTTTT
d_call: .; clone_size: once; v_call: TRBV29-1; j_call: TRBJ1-5; cdr3_aa: CSLSWRGAINQPQHF; cdr3_nt: TGCAGCCTTTCTTGGCGGGGAGCTATAAATCAGCCCCAGCATTTT
d_call: TRBD2; clone_size: .; v_call: TRBV10-3; j_call: TRBJ2-5; cdr3_aa: CAISLAGGRETQYF; cdr3_nt: TGTGCCATCAGTCTAGCGGGAGGCCGTGAGACCCAGTACTTC
d_call: .; clone_size: .; v_call: TRBV5-8; j_call: TRBJ2-3; cdr3_aa: CASSFPGTDTQYF; cdr3_nt: TGTGCCAGCAGCTTTCCAGGCACAGATACGCAGTATTTT
d_call: .; clone_size: .; v_call: TRBV30; j_call: TRBJ1-4; cdr3_aa: CAWSVGGADEKLFF; cdr3_nt: TGTGCCTGGAGTGTAGGGGGGGCAGATGAAAAACTGTTTTTT
d_call: .; clone_size: .; v_call: TRBV5-4; j_call: TRBJ2-2; cdr3_aa: CASSLLQGYTGELFF; cdr3_nt: TGTGCCAGCAGCCTCCTACAGGGCTACACCGGGGAGCTGTTTTTT
d_call: .; clone_size: .; v_call: TRBV5-6; j_call: TRBJ2-7; cdr3_aa: CASSLGLGEQYF; cdr3_nt: TGTGCCAGCAGCTTGGGCCTGGGAGAGCAGTACTTC
d_call: TRBD1; clone_size: .; v_call: TRBV18; j_call: TRBJ1-1; cdr3_aa: CASSTLRTGGSGGNEAFF; cdr3_nt: TGTGCCAGCTCAACCCTTAGGACAGGGGGCTCAGGTGGTAATGAAGCTTTCTTT
d_call: .; clone_size: once; v_call: TRBV5-1; j_call: TRBJ1-1; cdr3_aa: CASSLGPTPGTEAFF; cdr3_nt: TGCGCCAGCAGCTTGGGTCCGACCCCGGGGACTGAAGCTTTCTTT
d_call: .; clone_size: .; v_call: TRBV5-1; j_call: TRBJ1-1; cdr3_aa: CASSLRGGIGLNTEAFF; cdr3_nt: TGCGCCAGCAGCTTGCGGGGCGGTATCGGGCTTAACACTGAAGCTTTCTTT
d_call: TRBD2; clone_size: .; v_call: TRBV7-2; j_call: TRBJ2-1; cdr3_aa: CASSPPWLADNEQFF; cdr3_nt: TGTGCCAGCAGCCCCCCTTGGCTAGCGGACAATGAGCAGTTCTTC
d_call: .; clone_size: .; v_call: TRBV13; j_call: TRBJ1-5; cdr3_aa: CASSYSGGPHQPQHF; cdr3_nt: TGTGCCAGCAGCTACAGCGGCGGCCCCCATCAGCCCCAGCATTTT
d_call: TRBD2; clone_size: .; v_call: TRBV10-3; j_call: TRBJ2-1; cdr3_aa: CAISRTSGSSYNEQFF; cdr3_nt: TGTGCCATCAGTCGTACTAGCGGGAGCTCCTACAATGAGCAGTTCTTC
d_call: .; clone_size: .; v_call: TRBV5-1; j_call: TRBJ2-3; cdr3_aa: CASSSHKDTQYF; cdr3_nt: TGCGCCAGCAGCTCTCATAAAGATACGCAGTATTTT
d_call: .; clone_size: .; v_call: TRBV28; j_call: TRBJ2-2; cdr3_aa: CASSLSRGGTGELFF; cdr3_nt: TGTGCCAGCAGTCTCAGCCGAGGGGGCACCGGGGAGCTGTTTTTT
d_call: .; clone_size: .; v_call: TRBV5-1; j_call: TRBJ2-7; cdr3_aa: CASSLTGTYEQYF; cdr3_nt: TGCGCCAGCAGCTTAACAGGTACCTACGAGCAGTACTTC
d_call: TRBD2; clone_size: .; v_call: TRBV6-5; j_call: TRBJ2-1; cdr3_aa: CASSYSGGGTYNEQFF; cdr3_nt: TGTGCCAGCAGTTACTCGGGGGGAGGGACGTACAATGAGCAGTTCTTC
d_call: .; clone_size: .; v_call: TRBV5-4; j_call: TRBJ2-7; cdr3_aa: CASSPSVNYEQYF; cdr3_nt: TGTGCCAGCAGCCCCTCCGTGAACTACGAGCAGTACTTC
d_call: .; clone_size: .; v_call: TRBV4-3; j_call: TRBJ2-3; cdr3_aa: CASSQDSGSYRDTQYF; cdr3_nt: TGCGCCAGCAGCCAAGATAGTGGGTCTTACCGGGATACGCAGTATTTT
d_call: .; clone_size: .; v_call: TRBV10-1; j_call: TRBJ1-2; cdr3_aa: CASSETGTYGYTF; cdr3_nt: TGCGCCAGCAGTGAGACAGGGACCTATGGCTACACCTTC
d_call: .; clone_size: .; v_call: TRBV12-2; j_call: TRBJ1-5; cdr3_aa: CASRLDNRDRQPQHF; cdr3_nt: TGTGCAAGTCGCTTAGATAACAGGGATCGCCAGCCCCAGCATTTT
d_call: TRBD2; clone_size: .; v_call: TRBV27; j_call: TRBJ2-5; cdr3_aa: CASSSPGGGQETQYF; cdr3_nt: TGTGCCAGCAGTTCCCCGGGGGGAGGGCAAGAGACCCAGTACTTC
d_call: TRBD2; clone_size: .; v_call: TRBV7-3; j_call: TRBJ2-7; cdr3_aa: CASSLITAGGPIEQYF; cdr3_nt: TGTGCCAGCAGCTTAATTACGGCGGGAGGGCCCATCGAGCAGTACTTC
d_call: TRBD1; clone_size: .; v_call: TRBV5-4; j_call: TRBJ1-1; cdr3_aa: CASSLGQVNTEAFF; cdr3_nt: TGTGCCAGCAGCTTAGGACAGGTGAACACTGAAGCTTTCTTT
d_call: TRBD1; clone_size: few; v_call: TRBV19; j_call: TRBJ1-5; cdr3_aa: CASSPPTGRVQPQHF; cdr3_nt: TGTGCCAGTAGTCCCCCGACAGGGAGAGTTCAGCCCCAGCATTTT
d_call: .; clone_size: once; v_call: TRBV28; j_call: TRBJ2-3; cdr3_aa: CASSRDTQYF; cdr3_nt: TGTGCCAGCAGTAGGGATACGCAGTATTTT